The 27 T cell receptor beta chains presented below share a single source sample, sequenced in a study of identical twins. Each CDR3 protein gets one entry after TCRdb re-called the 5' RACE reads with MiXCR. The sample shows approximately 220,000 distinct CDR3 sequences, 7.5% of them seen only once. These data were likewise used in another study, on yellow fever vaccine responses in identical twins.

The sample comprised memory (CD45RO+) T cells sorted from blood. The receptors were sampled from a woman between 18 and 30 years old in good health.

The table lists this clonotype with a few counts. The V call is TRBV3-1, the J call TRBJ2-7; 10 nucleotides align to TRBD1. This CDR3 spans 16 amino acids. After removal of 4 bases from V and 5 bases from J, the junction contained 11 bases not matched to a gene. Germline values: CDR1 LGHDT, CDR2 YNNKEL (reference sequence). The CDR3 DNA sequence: TGTGCCAGCAGCCCGTTTCCGGGACAGGGGACCCACGAGCAGTACTTC. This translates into CASSPFPGQGTHEQYF.

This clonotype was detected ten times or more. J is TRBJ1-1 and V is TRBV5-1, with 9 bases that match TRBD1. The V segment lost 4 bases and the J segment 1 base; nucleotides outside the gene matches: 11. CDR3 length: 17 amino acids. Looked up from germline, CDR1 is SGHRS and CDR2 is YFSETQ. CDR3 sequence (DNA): TGCGCCAGCAGCCCGAGACAGGGGGTGAGAGGGAACACTGAAGCTTTCTTT. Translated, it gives CASSPRQGVRGNTEAFF.

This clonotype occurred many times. Here the CDR3 reads CASSFSTSGVKNIQYF. In DNA form, the CDR3 reads TGTGCCAGCAGCTTCTCGACTAGCGGGGTTAAAAACATTCAGTACTTC. V is TRBV7-9 and J is TRBJ2-4, with 11 positions matching TRBD2. CDR1 is SEHNR, CDR2 FQNEAQ, per germline (reference sequence). The CDR3 loop spans 16 amino acids. Losses at the gene ends were 3 bases for V and 4 bases for J; bases not matched to a gene: 5.

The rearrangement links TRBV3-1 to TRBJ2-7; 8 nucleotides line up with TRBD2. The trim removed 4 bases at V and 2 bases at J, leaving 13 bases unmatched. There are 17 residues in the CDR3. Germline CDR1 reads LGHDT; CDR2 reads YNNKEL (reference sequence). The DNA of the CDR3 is TGTGCCAGCAGCCGAACACATGGTAGCGGGGCTACCTACGAGCAGTACTTC. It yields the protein CASSRTHGSGATYEQYF.

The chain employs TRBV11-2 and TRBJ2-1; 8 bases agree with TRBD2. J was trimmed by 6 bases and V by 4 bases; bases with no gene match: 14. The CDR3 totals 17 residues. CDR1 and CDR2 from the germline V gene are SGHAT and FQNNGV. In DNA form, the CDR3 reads TGTGCCAGCAGCTCAATAGCGGGAATTCAAGGAGGCAATGAGCAGTTCTTC. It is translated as CASSSIAGIQGGNEQFF.

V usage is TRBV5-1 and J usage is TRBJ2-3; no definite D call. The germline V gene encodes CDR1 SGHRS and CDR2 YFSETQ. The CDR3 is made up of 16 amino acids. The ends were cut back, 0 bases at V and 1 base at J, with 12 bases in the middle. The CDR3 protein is CASSLDLSAGTDTQYF. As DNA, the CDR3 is TGCGCCAGCAGCTTGGACTTATCCGCAGGCACAGATACGCAGTATTTT.

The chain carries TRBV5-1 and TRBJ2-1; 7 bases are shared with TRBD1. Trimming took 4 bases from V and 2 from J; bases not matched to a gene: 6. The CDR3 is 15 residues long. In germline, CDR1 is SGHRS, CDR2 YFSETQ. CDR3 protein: CASSPGQATYNEQFF. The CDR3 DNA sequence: TGCGCCAGCAGCCCAGGACAGGCCACCTACAATGAGCAGTTCTTC. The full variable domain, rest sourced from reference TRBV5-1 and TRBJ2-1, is KAGVTQTPRYLIKTRGQQVTLSCSPISGHRSVSWYQQTPGQGLQFLFEYFSETQRNKGNFPGRFSGRQFSNSRSEMNVSTLELGDSALYLCASSPGQATYNEQFFGPGTRLTVL.

CDR3 coding DNA: TGTGCCAGCAGCCAAGATTCGTTTGTCGACACCTACGAGCAGTACTTC. Protein sequence: CASSQDSFVDTYEQYF. The chain recombines TRBV14 with TRBJ2-7; D remains ambiguous. This CDR3 region has 16 residues. CDR1 SGHDN and CDR2 FVKESK come from the germline V gene. V shed 0 bases and J shed 2 bases, with 14 bases lying between them.

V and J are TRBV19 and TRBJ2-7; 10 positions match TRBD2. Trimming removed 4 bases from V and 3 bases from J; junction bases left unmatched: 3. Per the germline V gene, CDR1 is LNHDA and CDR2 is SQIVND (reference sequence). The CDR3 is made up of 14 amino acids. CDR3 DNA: TGTGCCAGTAGTAATAGCGGGGGGCTCTACGAGCAGTACTTC. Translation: CASSNSGGLYEQYF.

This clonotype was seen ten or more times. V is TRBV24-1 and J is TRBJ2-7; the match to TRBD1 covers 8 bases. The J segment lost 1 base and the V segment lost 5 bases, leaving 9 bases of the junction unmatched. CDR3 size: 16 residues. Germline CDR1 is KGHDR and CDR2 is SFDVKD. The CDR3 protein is CATSALGQGGSYEQYF. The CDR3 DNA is TGTGCCACCAGTGCTCTAGGACAGGGAGGTTCCTACGAGCAGTACTTC.

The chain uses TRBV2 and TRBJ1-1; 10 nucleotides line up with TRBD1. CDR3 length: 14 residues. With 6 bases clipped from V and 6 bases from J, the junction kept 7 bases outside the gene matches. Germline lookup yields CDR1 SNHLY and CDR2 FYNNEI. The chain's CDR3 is CASRVRTGGSEAFF. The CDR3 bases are TGTGCCAGCAGAGTACGGACAGGGGGGTCTGAAGCTTTCTTT.

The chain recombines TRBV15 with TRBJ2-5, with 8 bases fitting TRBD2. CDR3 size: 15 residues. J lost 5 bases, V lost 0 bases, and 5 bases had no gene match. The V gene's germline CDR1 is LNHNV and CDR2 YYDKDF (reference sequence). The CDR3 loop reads CATSRDGTSSETQYF. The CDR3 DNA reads TGTGCCACCAGCAGAGATGGGACTAGTAGCGAGACCCAGTACTTC. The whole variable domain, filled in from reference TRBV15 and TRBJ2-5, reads DAMVIQNPRYQVTQFGKPVTLSCSQTLNHNVMYWYQQKSSQAPKLLFHYYDKDFNNEADTPDNFQSRRPNTSFCFLDIRSPGLGDTAMYLCATSRDGTSSETQYFGPGTRLLVL.

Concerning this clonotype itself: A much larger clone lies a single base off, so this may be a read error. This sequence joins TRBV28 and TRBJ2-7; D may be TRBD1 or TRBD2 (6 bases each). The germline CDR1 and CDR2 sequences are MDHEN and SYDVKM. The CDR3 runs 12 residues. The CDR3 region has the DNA TGTGCCAGTAGAGGGGGGACCTACGAGCTGTACTTC. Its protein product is CASRGGTYELYF.

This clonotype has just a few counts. The CDR3 reads CSARDPKRVTDTQYF. The DNA for the CDR3 is TGCAGTGCTAGAGATCCGAAACGGGTGACAGATACGCAGTATTTT. The chain joins TRBV20-1 to TRBJ2-3, with no clear D. Trimming stripped 0 bases from V and 3 bases from J, with 13 bases between. This CDR3 is built from 15 residues. CDR1 and CDR2 (germline): DFQATT, SNEGSKA (reference sequence).

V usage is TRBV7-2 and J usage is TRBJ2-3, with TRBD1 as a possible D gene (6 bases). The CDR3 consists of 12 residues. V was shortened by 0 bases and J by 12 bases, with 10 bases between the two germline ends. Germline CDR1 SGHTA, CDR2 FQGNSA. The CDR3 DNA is TGTGCCAGCAGCTTAGCGTGGGGACAACAGTATTTT. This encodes CASSLAWGQQYF. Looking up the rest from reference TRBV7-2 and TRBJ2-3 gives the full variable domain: GAGVSQSPSNKVTEKGKDVELRCDPISGHTALYWYRQSLGQGLEFLIYFQGNSAPDKSGLPSDRFSAERTGGSVSTLTIQRTQQEDSAVYLCASSLAWGQQYFGPGTRLTVL.

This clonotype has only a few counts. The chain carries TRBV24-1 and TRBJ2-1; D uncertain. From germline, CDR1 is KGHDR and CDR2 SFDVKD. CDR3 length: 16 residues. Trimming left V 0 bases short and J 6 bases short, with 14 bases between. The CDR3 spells CATSDLQNPNPNEQFF. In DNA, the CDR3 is TGTGCCACCAGTGATTTGCAGAACCCCAACCCCAATGAGCAGTTCTTC.

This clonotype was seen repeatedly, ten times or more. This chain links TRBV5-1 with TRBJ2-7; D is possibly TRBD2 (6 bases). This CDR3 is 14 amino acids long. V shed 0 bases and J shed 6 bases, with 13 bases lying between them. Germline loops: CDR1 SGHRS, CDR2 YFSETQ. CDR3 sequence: CASSLAPGRGEQYF. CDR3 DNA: TGCGCCAGCAGCTTGGCCCCCGGGCGGGGCGAGCAGTACTTC.

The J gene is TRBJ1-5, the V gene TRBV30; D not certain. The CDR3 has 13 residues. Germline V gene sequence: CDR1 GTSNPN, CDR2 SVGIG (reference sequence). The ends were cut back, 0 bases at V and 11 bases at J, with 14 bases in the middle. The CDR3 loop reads CAWSVTGVGTQHF. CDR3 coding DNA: TGTGCCTGGAGTGTAACTGGGGTTGGGACCCAGCATTTT.

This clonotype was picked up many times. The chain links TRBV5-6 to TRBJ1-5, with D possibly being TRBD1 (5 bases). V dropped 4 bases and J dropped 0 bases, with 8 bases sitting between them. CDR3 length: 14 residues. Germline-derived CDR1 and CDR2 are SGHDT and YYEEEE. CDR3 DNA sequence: TGTGCCAGCAGCCAGGGATATAGCAATCAGCCCCAGCATTTT. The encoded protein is CASSQGYSNQPQHF.

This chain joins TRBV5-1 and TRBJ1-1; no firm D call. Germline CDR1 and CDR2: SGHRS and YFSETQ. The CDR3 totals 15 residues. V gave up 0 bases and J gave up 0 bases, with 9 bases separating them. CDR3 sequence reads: CASSLDLLMNTEAFF. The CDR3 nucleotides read TGCGCCAGCAGCTTGGATCTGCTTATGAACACTGAAGCTTTCTTT. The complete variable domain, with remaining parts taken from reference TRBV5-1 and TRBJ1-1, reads KAGVTQTPRYLIKTRGQQVTLSCSPISGHRSVSWYQQTPGQGLQFLFEYFSETQRNKGNFPGRFSGRQFSNSRSEMNVSTLELGDSALYLCASSLDLLMNTEAFFGQGTRLTVV.

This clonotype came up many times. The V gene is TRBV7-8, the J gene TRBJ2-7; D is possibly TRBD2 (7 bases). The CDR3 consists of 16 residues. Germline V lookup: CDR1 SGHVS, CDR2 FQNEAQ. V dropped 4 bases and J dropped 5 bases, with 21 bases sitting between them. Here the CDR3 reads CASSSPSGGLADEQYF. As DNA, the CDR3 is TGTGCCAGCAGCTCTCCGTCCGGGGGGCTGGCCGACGAGCAGTACTTC.

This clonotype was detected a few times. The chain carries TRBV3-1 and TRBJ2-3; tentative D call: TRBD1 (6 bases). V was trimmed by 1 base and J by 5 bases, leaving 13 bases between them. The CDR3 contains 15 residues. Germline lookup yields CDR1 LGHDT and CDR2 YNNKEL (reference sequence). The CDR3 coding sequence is TGTGCCAGCAGCCAAGCCAGGGGATTTGGAGATACGCAGTATTTT. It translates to CASSQARGFGDTQYF.

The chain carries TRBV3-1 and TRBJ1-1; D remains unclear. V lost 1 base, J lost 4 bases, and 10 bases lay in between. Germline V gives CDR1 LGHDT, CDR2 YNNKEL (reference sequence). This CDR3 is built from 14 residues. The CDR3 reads CASSQAKRSTEAFF. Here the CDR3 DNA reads TGTGCCAGCAGCCAAGCGAAAAGGTCCACTGAAGCTTTCTTT.

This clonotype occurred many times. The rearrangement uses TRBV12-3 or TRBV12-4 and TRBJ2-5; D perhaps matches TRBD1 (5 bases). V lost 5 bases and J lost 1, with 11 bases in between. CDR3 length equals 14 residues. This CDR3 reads CASSPQGPQETQYF. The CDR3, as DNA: TGTGCCAGCAGTCCTCAGGGCCCCCAAGAGACCCAGTACTTC.

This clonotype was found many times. Written as DNA, the CDR3 is TGCAGCGCTGTCTCGGTGATCTATGGCTACACCTTC. This encodes CSAVSVIYGYTF. The chain carries TRBV29-1 and TRBJ1-2; D unclear. CDR1 is SQVTM and CDR2 is ANQGSEA in the germline V gene. This CDR3 region has 12 residues. Trimming stripped 7 bases from V and 4 bases from J, with 13 bases between.

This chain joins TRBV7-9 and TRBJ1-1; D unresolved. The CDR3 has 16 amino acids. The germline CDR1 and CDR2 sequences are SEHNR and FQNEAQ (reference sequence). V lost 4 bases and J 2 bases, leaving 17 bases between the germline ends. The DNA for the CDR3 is TGTGCCAGCAGCTCTTCCCTGACCATCTCAAACACTGAAGCTTTCTTT. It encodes CASSSSLTISNTEAFF.

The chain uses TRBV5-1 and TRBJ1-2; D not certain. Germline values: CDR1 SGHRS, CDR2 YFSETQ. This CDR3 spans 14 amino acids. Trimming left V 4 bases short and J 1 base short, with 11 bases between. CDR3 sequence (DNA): TGCGCCAGCAGCCCCAACCCAGATAACTATGGCTACACCTTC. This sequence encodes CASSPNPDNYGYTF. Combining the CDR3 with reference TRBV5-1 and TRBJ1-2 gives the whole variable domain KAGVTQTPRYLIKTRGQQVTLSCSPISGHRSVSWYQQTPGQGLQFLFEYFSETQRNKGNFPGRFSGRQFSNSRSEMNVSTLELGDSALYLCASSPNPDNYGYTFGSGTRLTVV.